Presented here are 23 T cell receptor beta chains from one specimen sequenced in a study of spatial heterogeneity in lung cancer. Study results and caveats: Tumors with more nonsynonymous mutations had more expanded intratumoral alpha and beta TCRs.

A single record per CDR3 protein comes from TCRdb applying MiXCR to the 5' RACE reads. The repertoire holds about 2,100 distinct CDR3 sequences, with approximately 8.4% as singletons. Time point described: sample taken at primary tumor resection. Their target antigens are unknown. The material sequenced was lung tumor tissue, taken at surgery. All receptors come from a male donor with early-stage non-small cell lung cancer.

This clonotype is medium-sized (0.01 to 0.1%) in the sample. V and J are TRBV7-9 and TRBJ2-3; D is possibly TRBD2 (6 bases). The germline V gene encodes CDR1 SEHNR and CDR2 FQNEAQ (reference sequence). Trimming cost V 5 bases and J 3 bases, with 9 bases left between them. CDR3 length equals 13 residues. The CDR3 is CASSQGLTDTQYF. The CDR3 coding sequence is TGTGCCAGCAGCCAGGGACTTACAGATACGCAGTATTTT.

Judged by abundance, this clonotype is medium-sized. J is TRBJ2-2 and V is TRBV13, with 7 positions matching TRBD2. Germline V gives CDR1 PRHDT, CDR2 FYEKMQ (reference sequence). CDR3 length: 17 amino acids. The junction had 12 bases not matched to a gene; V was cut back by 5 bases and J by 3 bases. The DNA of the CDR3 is TGTGCCAGCAGCCTCCTAGGGGCGGGGGACCACACCGGGGAGCTGTTTTTT. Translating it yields CASSLLGAGDHTGELFF.

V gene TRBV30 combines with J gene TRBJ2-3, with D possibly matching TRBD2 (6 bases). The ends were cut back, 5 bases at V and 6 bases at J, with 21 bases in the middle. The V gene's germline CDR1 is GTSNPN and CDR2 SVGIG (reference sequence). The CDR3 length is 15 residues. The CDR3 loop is CAWEVGDLNSDTQYF. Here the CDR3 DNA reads TGTGCCTGGGAGGTGGGGGACTTGAACAGCGATACGCAGTATTTT.

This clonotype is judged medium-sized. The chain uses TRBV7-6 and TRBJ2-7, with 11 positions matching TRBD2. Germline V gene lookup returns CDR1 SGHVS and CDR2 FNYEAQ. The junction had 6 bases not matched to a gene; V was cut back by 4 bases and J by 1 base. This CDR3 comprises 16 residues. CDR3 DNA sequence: TGTGCCAGCAGCTCCGCCGGGACTAGCGGTTCCTACGAGCAGTACTTC. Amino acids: CASSSAGTSGSYEQYF.

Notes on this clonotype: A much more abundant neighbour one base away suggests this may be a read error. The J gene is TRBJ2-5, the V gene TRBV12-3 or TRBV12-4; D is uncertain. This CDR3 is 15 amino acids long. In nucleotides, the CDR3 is TGTCCCAGCAGTTTATTAGGGCACAATCAAGAGACCCAGTACTTC. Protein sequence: CPSSLLGHNQETQYF.

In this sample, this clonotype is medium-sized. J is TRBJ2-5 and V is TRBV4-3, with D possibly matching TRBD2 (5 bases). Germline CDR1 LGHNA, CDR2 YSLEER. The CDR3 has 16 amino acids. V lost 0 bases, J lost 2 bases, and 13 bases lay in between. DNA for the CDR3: TGCGCCAGCAGCCAAGATCCAGCGGCAGTACAAGAGACCCAGTACTTC. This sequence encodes CASSQDPAAVQETQYF.

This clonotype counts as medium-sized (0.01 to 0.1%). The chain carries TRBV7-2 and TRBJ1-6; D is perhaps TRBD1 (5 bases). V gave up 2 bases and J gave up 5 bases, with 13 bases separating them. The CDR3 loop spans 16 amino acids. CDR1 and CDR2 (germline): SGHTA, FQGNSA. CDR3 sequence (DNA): TGTGCCAGCAGCTTACAGACAGTTAATAATAATTCACCCCTCCACTTT. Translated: CASSLQTVNNNSPLHF.

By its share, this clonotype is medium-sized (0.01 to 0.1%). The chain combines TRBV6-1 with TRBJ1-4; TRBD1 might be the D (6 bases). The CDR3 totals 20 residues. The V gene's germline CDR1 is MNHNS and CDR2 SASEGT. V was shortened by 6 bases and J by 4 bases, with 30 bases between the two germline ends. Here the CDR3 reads CASRSESTGALLPLNEKLFF. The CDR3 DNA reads TGTGCCAGCAGGTCGGAGTCGACAGGAGCCCTACTTCCCCTTAATGAAAAACTGTTTTTT.

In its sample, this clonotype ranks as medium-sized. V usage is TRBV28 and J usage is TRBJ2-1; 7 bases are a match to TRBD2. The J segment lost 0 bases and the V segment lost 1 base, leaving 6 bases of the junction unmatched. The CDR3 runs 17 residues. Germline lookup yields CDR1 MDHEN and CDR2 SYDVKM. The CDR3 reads CASSLSTSGASYNEQFF. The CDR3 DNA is TGTGCCAGCAGTTTATCCACGAGCGGGGCCTCCTACAATGAGCAGTTCTTC. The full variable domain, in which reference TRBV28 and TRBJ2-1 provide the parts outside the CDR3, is DVKVTQSSRYLVKRTGEKVFLECVQDMDHENMFWYRQDPGLGLRLIYFSYDVKMKEKGDIPEGYSVSREKKERFSLILESASTNQTSMYLCASSLSTSGASYNEQFFGPGTRLTVL.

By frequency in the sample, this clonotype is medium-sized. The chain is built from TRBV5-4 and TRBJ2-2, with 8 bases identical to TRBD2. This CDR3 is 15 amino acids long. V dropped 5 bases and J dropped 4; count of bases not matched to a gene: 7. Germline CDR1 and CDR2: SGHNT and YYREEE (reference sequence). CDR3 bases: TGTGCCAGCAGATCGGGGGGGCCCGGCACCGGGGAGCTGTTTTTT. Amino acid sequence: CASRSGGPGTGELFF.

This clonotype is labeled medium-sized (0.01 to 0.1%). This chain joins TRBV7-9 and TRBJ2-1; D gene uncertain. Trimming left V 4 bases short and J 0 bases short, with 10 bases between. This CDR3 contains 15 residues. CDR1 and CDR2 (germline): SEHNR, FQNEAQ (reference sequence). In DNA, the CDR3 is TGTGCCAGCAGCTCCGTAGAGAGCTCCTACAATGAGCAGTTCTTC. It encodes CASSSVESSYNEQFF.

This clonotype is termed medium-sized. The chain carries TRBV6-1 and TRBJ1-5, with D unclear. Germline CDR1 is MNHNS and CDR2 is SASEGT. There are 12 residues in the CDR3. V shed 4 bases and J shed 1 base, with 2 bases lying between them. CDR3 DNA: TGTGCCAGCAGTGGGAGCAATCAGCCCCAGCATTTT. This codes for CASSGSNQPQHF.

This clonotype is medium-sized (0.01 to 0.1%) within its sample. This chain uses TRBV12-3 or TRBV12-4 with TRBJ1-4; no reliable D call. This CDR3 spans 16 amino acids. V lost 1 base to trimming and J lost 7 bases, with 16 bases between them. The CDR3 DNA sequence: TGTGCCAGCAGTTTAGGGTCCTCCCTAAGAGGTGAAAAACTGTTTTTT. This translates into CASSLGSSLRGEKLFF.

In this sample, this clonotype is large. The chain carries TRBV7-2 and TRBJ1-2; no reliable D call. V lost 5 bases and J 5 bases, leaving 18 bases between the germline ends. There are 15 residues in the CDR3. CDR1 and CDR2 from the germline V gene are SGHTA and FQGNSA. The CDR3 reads CASSTQGGLTYGYTF. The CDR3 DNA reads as TGTGCCAGCAGCACCCAAGGCGGGCTCACTTATGGCTACACCTTC.

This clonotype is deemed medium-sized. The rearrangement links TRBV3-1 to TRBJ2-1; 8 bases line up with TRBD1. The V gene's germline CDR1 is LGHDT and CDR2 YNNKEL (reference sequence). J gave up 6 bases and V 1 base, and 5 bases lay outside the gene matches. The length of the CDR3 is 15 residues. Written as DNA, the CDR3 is TGTGCCAGCAGCCAAGGGACAGGGCCACGCAATGAGCAGTTCTTC. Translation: CASSQGTGPRNEQFF.

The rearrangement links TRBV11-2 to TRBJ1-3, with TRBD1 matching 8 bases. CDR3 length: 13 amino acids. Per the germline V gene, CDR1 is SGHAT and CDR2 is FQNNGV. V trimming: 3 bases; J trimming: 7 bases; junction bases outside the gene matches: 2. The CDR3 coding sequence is TGTGCCAGCAGCTTGGACAGGGTGAACACCATATATTTT. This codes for CASSLDRVNTIYF.

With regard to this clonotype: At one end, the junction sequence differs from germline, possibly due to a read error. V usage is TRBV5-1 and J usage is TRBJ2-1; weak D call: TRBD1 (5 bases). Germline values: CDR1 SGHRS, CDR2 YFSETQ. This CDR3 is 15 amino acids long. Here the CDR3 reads CTSSLAGSAYNEQFF. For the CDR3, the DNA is TGCACCAGCAGCTTGGCAGGGTCTGCCTACAATGAGCAGTTCTTC.

Written as DNA, the CDR3 is TGCAGTGCTGGCTCGGGAGGGGGGGGCGGTACCGGGGAGCTGTTTTTT. This translates into CSAGSGGGGGTGELFF. The rearrangement links TRBV20-1 to TRBJ2-2; 8 bases are shared with TRBD2. The CDR3 is 16 amino acids. Trimming cost V 5 bases and J 5 bases; bases outside gene matches: 13. The germline V gene has CDR1 DFQATT and CDR2 SNEGSKA (reference sequence).

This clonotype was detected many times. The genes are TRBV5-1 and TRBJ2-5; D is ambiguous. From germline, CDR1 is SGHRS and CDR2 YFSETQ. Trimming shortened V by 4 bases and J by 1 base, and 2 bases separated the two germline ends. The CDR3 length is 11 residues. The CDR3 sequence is CASSAQETQYF. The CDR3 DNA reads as TGCGCCAGCAGCGCCCAAGAGACCCAGTACTTC. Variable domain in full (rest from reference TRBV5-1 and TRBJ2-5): KAGVTQTPRYLIKTRGQQVTLSCSPISGHRSVSWYQQTPGQGLQFLFEYFSETQRNKGNFPGRFSGRQFSNSRSEMNVSTLELGDSALYLCASSAQETQYFGPGTRLLVL.

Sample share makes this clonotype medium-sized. The chain's CDR3 is CASRTTQETQYF. Here the CDR3 DNA reads TGTGCCAGCAGGACTACCCAAGAGACCCAGTACTTC. The chain recombines TRBV6-2 or TRBV6-3 with TRBJ2-5; tentative D call: TRBD2 (5 bases). The CDR3 has 12 residues. Trimming took 6 bases from V and 1 from J, leaving 6 bases between them. CDR1 is MNHEY and CDR2 is SVGEGT in the germline V gene.

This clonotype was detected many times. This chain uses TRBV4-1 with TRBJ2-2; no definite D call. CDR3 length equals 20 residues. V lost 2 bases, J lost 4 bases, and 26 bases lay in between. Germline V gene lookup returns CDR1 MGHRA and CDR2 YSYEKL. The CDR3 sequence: CASSQPRWASPRWGTGELFF. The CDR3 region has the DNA TGCGCCAGCAGCCAACCTAGGTGGGCCTCACCCCGCTGGGGCACCGGGGAGCTGTTTTTT.

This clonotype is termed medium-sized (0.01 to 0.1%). This chain's CDR3 is CAISESNTGELFF. In nucleotides, the CDR3 is TGTGCCATCAGTGAGTCCAACACCGGGGAGCTGTTTTTT. The gene calls are TRBV10-3 and TRBJ2-2, with unresolved D. The CDR3 sequence is 13 residues long. Germline V gene data show CDR1 as ENHRY and CDR2 as SYGVKD. The V end lost 0 bases, the J end lost 2 bases, and 1 base lay between the germline ends.

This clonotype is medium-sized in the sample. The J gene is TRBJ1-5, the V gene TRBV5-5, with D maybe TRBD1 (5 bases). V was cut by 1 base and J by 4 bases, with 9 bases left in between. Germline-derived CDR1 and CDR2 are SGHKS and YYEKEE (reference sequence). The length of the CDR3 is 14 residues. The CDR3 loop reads CASSLWGYNQPQHF. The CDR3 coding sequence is TGTGCCAGCAGCTTGTGGGGGTATAATCAGCCCCAGCATTTT.